A selection of T cell receptor beta chains follows, all from one sample in a study of blood T cell repertoires in COVID-19. Assay used: immunoSEQ multiplex PCR; TCRdb lists only in-frame clones, some missing. The table records roughly 92,000 clones, around nine tenths of them present only once. Sequencing used peripheral blood. The receptor source for this set is a man aged 50 or older with acute or convalescent COVID-19. CDR3s include the opening cysteine and the closing phenylalanine or tryptophan. For some rows the clone size is stated as once, few or many, or as a class when expanded; others skip it.

J: TRBJ2-7; size: NA; V: TRBV27; CDR3: CASSFNSGTDEQYF
J: TRBJ2-1; size: few; V: TRBV3-1/TRBV3-2; CDR3: CASSQDVGTWKRFF
J: TRBJ1-3; size: NA; V: TRBV19; CDR3: CASSPGGTIYF
J: TRBJ2-1; size: NA; V: TRBV6-5; CDR3: CASSPWTAIEQFF
J: TRBJ2-3; size: NA; V: TRBV11-3; CDR3: CASSLDSDTQYF
J: TRBJ2-2; size: NA; V: TRBV19; CDR3: CASSTPGDRATGELFF
J: TRBJ1-6; size: NA; V: TRBV5-5; CDR3: CASSLEEGTGGRSYNSPLHF
J: TRBJ2-5; size: NA; V: TRBV7-8; CDR3: CASSLEGLAGRETQYF
J: TRBJ2-1; size: NA; V: TRBV11-3; CDR3: CASSPSAQAGYNEQFF
J: TRBJ1-4; size: once; V: TRBV15; CDR3: CATSRDQLTEEKLFF
J: TRBJ2-1; size: NA; V: TRBV7-9; CDR3: CASSPWTSGRVEQFF
J: TRBJ2-1; size: few; V: TRBV5-4; CDR3: CASSLAGVAGSSYNEQFF
J: TRBJ1-1; size: NA; V: TRBV19; CDR3: CASSILPGGFTEAFF
J: TRBJ2-1; size: NA; V: TRBV3-1/TRBV3-2; CDR3: CASSPPASGASNEQFF
J: TRBJ2-3; size: NA; V: TRBV7-6; CDR3: CASSLRPTDTQYF
J: TRBJ2-7; size: NA; V: TRBV13; CDR3: CASSLGQQSYEQYF
J: TRBJ2-2; size: NA; V: TRBV19; CDR3: CASSIAGMNTGELFF
J: TRBJ2-3; size: NA; V: TRBV19; CDR3: CATSLGHPIRTDTQYF
J: TRBJ1-1; size: NA; V: TRBV11-2; CDR3: CASSFQGLMNTEAFF
J: TRBJ2-1; size: NA; V: TRBV3-1/TRBV3-2; CDR3: CASSQGATRNEQFF
J: TRBJ1-2; size: NA; V: TRBV2; CDR3: CASSEAKAQGLGGYTF
J: TRBJ1-1; size: NA; V: TRBV10-3; CDR3: CAISEPEGGTGVRDTEAFF
J: TRBJ1-5; size: few; V: TRBV7-8; CDR3: CASSADRGAGQPQHF
J: TRBJ1-2; size: NA; V: TRBV5-4; CDR3: CASSLVLPGWNGYTF
J: TRBJ2-7; size: NA; V: TRBV7-9; CDR3: CASSSRDRGFHEQYF
J: TRBJ2-7; size: NA; V: TRBV7-6; CDR3: CASSPPAVREGRRYEQYF
J: TRBJ2-2; size: once; V: TRBV3-1/TRBV3-2; CDR3: CASSHGLAGGVGELFF
J: TRBJ2-4; size: NA; V: TRBV5-6; CDR3: CASSTLDTGKNIQYF
J: TRBJ2-7; size: NA; V: TRBV12-5; CDR3: CASGLSGQVIKQYF
J: TRBJ1-1; size: NA; V: TRBV27; CDR3: CASIRSAGMNTEAFF
J: TRBJ1-6; size: NA; V: TRBV11-2; CDR3: CASSLWGGNNSPLHF
J: TRBJ1-4; size: NA; V: TRBV15; CDR3: CATSREGGEKLFF
J: TRBJ1-5; size: NA; V: TRBV24-1; CDR3: CATSEPGQGGQPQHF
J: TRBJ2-7; size: NA; V: TRBV27; CDR3: CASSPTSGPTYEQYF
J: TRBJ2-1; size: NA; V: TRBV5-6; CDR3: CASSLGLAGSYNEQFF
J: TRBJ2-2; size: NA; V: TRBV24-1; CDR3: CATSDLLSGSGTGELFF
J: TRBJ1-2; size: NA; V: TRBV24-1; CDR3: CATSDSRQGFSYGYTF
J: TRBJ1-5; size: NA; V: TRBV19; CDR3: CASTPRGSNQPQHF
J: TRBJ2-3; size: few; V: TRBV5-4; CDR3: CASSLVLAGGTDTQYF
J: TRBJ1-2; size: once; V: TRBV27; CDR3: CATKTAWSNGYTF
J: TRBJ2-3; size: NA; V: TRBV24-1; CDR3: CATSALGLAGGPGTDTQYF
J: TRBJ2-2; size: NA; V: TRBV11-2; CDR3: CASSLDRGRTGELFF
J: TRBJ2-1; size: NA; V: TRBV6-1; CDR3: CASSEEGGLAGHNEQFF
J: TRBJ2-1; size: NA; V: TRBV11-1; CDR3: CASSLEGAGYNEQFF
J: TRBJ1-2; size: NA; V: TRBV5-1; CDR3: CASSFEDSRGYGYTF
J: TRBJ2-5; size: NA; V: TRBV27; CDR3: CASSYQAGEGGETQYF
J: TRBJ1-1; size: NA; V: TRBV15; CDR3: CATSRDGGDTEAFF
J: TRBJ1-2; size: NA; V: TRBV27; CDR3: CASSLDRSNYGYTF
J: TRBJ2-7; size: NA; V: TRBV7-9; CDR3: CASSPINRESEQYF
J: TRBJ2-1; size: NA; V: TRBV28; CDR3: CASSYTGLVNNEQFF
J: TRBJ2-7; size: NA; V: TRBV4-1; CDR3: CASSHKARATYEQYF
J: TRBJ1-2; size: NA; V: TRBV6-4; CDR3: CASSGDRGFGYTF
J: TRBJ2-7; size: NA; V: TRBV3-1/TRBV3-2; CDR3: CASSHPTSYEQYF